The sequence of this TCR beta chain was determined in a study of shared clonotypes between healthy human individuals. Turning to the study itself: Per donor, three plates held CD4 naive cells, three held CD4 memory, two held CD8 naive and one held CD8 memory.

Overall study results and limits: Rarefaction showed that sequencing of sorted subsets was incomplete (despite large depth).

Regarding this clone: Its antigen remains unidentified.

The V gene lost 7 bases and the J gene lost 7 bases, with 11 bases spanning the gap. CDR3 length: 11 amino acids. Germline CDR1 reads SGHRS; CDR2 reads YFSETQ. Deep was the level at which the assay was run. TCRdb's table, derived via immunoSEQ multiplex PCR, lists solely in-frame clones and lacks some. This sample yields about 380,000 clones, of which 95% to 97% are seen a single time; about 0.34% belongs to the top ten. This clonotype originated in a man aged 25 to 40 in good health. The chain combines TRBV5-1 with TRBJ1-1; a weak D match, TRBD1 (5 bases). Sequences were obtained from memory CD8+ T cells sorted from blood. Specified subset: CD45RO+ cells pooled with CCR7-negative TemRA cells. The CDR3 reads CASCRDGEAFF. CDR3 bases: TGCGCCAGCTGCCGGGACGGTGAAGCTTTCTTT.